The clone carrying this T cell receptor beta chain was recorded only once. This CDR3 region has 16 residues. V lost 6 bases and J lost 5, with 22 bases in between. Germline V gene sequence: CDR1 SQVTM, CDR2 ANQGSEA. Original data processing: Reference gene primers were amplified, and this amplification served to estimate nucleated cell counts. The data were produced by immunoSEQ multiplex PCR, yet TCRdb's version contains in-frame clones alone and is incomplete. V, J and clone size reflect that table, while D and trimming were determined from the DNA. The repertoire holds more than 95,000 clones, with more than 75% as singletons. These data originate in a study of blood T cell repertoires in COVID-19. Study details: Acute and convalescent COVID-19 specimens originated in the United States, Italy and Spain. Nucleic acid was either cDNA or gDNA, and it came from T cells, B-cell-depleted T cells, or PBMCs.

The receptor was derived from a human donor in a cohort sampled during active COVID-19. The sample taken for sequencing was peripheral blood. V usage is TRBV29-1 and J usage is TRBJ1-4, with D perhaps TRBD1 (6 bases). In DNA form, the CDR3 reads TGCAGCGTAGGGAGAGCCAGGGGAGAAGGGAATGAAAAACTGTTTTTT. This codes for CSVGRARGEGNEKLFF. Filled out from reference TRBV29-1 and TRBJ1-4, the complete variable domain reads SAVISQKPSRDICQRGTSLTIQCQVDSQVTMMFWYRQQPGQSLTLIATANQGSEATYESGFVIDKFPISRPNLTFSTLTVSNMSPEDSSIYLCSVGRARGEGNEKLFFGSGTQLSVL.